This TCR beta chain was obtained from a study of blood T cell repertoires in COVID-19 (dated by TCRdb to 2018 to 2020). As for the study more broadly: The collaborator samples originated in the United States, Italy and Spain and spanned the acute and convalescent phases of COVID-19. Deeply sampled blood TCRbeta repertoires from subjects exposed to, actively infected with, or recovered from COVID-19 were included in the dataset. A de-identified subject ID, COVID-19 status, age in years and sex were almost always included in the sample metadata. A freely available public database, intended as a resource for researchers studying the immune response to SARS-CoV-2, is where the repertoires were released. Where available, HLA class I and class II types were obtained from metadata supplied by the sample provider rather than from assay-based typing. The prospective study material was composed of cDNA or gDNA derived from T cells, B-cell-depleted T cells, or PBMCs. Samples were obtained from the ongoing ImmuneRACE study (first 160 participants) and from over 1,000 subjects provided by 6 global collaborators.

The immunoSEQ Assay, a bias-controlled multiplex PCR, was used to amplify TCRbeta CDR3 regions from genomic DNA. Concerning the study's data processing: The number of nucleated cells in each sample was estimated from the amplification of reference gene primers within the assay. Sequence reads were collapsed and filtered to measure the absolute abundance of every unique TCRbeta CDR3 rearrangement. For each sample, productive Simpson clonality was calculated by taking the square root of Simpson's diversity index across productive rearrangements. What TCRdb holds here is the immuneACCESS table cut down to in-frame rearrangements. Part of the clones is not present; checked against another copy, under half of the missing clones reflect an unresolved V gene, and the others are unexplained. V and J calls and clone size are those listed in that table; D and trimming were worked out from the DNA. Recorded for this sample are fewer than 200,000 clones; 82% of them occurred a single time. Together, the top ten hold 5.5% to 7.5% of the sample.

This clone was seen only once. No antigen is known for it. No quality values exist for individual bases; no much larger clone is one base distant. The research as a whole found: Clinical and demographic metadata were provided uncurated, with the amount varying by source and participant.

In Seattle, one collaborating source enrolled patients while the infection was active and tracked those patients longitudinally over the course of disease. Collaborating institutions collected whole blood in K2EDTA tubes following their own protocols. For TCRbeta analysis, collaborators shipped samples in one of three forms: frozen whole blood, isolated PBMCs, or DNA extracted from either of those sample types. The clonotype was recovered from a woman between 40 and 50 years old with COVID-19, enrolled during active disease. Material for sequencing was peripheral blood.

The CDR3 in this case is CASKARQGAGTDTQYF. The sequenced DNA is TGTGCCAGCAAAGCCCGACAGGGGGCTGGCACAGATACGCAGTATTTT. The sequence joins TRBV2 to TRBJ2-3; 10 middle bases align to TRBD1. The CDR3 starts with the cysteine, ends with the phenylalanine, and has 16 residues. Solely the CDR3 DNA is kept, with 48 bases framed from the first base. V is pruned by 7 bases and J by 1 base, leaving 8 bases of the junction without a gene match. In the germline V gene, CDR1 corresponds to SNHLY and CDR2 to FYNNEI.